A single sample is the source of the 24 T cell receptor beta chains below, sequenced in a study of blood T cell repertoires in COVID-19. Profiling relied on immunoSEQ multiplex PCR, and the TCRdb table lists in-frame clones only, not all of them. The data contain 130,000 to 150,000 clones, 80% to 85% of them singletons. Sequenced: PBMCs or T cells enriched from blood (not recorded which). Receptor source: a woman in her 50s who had been exposed to COVID-19.

V usage is TRBV13 and J usage is TRBJ2-2; 12 bases are a match to TRBD2. V was pared by 5 bases and J by 6 bases, with 7 bases of the junction left unmatched. Germline V gene data show CDR1 as PRHDT and CDR2 as FYEKMQ (reference sequence). This CDR3 is 16 amino acids long. CDR3: CASSVTSGGSPGELFF. The CDR3 DNA sequence: TGTGCCAGCAGCGTCACTAGCGGGGGGTCCCCCGGGGAGCTGTTTTTT.

The CDR3 sequence: CAIGFGGEQYF. The CDR3 bases are TGTGCCATCGGTTTCGGGGGCGAGCAGTACTTC. The chain has TRBV10-3 and TRBJ2-7, with a weak D call TRBD2 (6 bases). Germline V gene data show CDR1 as ENHRY and CDR2 as SYGVKD. V was pared by 8 bases and J by 6 bases, with 11 bases between. This CDR3 is 11 amino acids long.

This chain uses TRBV25-1 with TRBJ2-7; D might be TRBD2 (7 bases). The germline V gene encodes CDR1 MGHDK and CDR2 SYGVNS. The CDR3 contains 13 residues. Trimming took 7 bases from V and 10 from J, leaving 20 bases between them. This chain's CDR3 is CASTGTGGAGQYF. The CDR3 nucleotides are TGTGCCAGCACCGGGACGGGGGGCGCTGGACAGTACTTC.

The chain has TRBV15 and TRBJ2-5; 13 bases fit TRBD2. The CDR3 loop spans 16 amino acids. Trimming at V came to 6 bases and at J to 5 bases, leaving 9 bases not matched to a gene. Germline CDR1 reads LNHNV; CDR2 reads YYDKDF (reference sequence). The CDR3 region has the DNA TGTGCCACCAGAGCTACTAGCGGGGGGGCCTTTGAGACCCAGTACTTC. This translates into CATRATSGGAFETQYF.

This clone was seen just once. The chain is built from TRBV19 and TRBJ2-7; D possibly corresponds to TRBD1 (6 bases). The CDR3 is 13 residues long. V was pared by 6 bases and J by 5 bases, with 14 bases between. Germline V CDR1 and CDR2: LNHDA, SQIVND (reference sequence). Here the CDR3 DNA reads TGTGCCAGTAGCCCAACAGGGTCGGACGAGCAGTACTTC. Translated, it gives CASSPTGSDEQYF.

The rearrangement joins TRBV6-2 or TRBV6-3 to TRBJ1-1, with unresolved D. CDR3 length: 15 residues. CDR1 and CDR2 (germline): MNHEY, SVGEGT. V was pared by 3 bases and J by 2 bases, with 13 bases between. This CDR3 is CASSYLGGPNTEAFF. CDR3 bases: TGTGCCAGCAGTTATCTCGGCGGGCCAAACACTGAAGCTTTCTTT.

V gene TRBV5-6 combines with J gene TRBJ2-7; D is uncertain. V gave up 0 bases and J gave up 0 bases, with 4 bases separating them. CDR1 is SGHDT, CDR2 YYEEEE, per germline. There are 13 residues in the CDR3. The CDR3 nucleotides read TGTGCCAGCAGCTTGGTTAACTCCTACGAGCAGTACTTC. Translating gives CASSLVNSYEQYF.

The chain combines TRBV5-4 with TRBJ2-7; TRBD2 matches 8 bases. The CDR3 runs to 16 residues. Trimming cost V 6 bases and J 3 bases; bases outside gene matches: 14. From germline, CDR1 is SGHNT and CDR2 YYREEE (reference sequence). The chain's CDR3 is CASTFGGSGAIYEQYF. CDR3 nucleotide sequence: TGTGCCAGCACCTTTGGGGGTAGCGGGGCGATCTACGAGCAGTACTTC. The whole variable domain, remainder taken from reference TRBV5-4 and TRBJ2-7, is ETGVTQSPTHLIKTRGQQVTLRCSSQSGHNTVSWYQQALGQGPQFIFQYYREEENGRGNFPPRFSGLQFPNYSSELNVNALELDDSALYLCASTFGGSGAIYEQYFGPGTRLTVT.

The V gene is TRBV10-2, the J gene TRBJ2-1, with D hard to call. CDR3 length: 12 residues. Germline V gene data show CDR1 as WSHSY and CDR2 as SAAADI. With 3 bases removed from V and 5 bases from J, the gap between germline ends came to 5 bases. CDR3 in amino acids: CASSEQNNEQFF. The CDR3 region has the DNA TGCGCCAGCAGTGAACAGAACAATGAGCAGTTCTTC.

The V and J genes are TRBV5-8 and TRBJ2-1; 7 bases agree with TRBD1. The CDR3 covers 15 residues. V dropped 1 base and J dropped 4; count of bases not matched to a gene: 5. CDR1 SGHTS and CDR2 YDEGEE come from the germline V gene. The CDR3 sequence is CASSLRQGVYNEQFF. CDR3 in DNA: TGTGCCAGCAGCTTGAGGCAGGGGGTGTACAATGAGCAGTTCTTC.

Note on this clone: The junction differs from germline at one of its ends, possibly a read error. The chain is built from TRBV6-6 and TRBJ2-1, with TRBD1 matching 7 bases. The CDR3 consists of 13 residues. Germline values: CDR1 MNHNY, CDR2 SVGAGI (reference sequence). The CDR3 sequence: CASNEGARNEQFF. In DNA, the CDR3 is TGCGCCAGCAATGAGGGGGCGAGGAATGAGCAGTTCTTC.

The chain is built from TRBV10-3 and TRBJ1-1; possible D gene TRBD1, 5 bases. V lost 0 bases and J 0 bases, leaving 8 bases between the germline ends. CDR3 length equals 15 residues. Germline loops: CDR1 ENHRY, CDR2 SYGVKD. CDR3 loop: CAISESPGMNTEAFF. The CDR3 nucleotides read TGTGCCATCAGTGAGTCTCCAGGGATGAACACTGAAGCTTTCTTT.

The J gene is TRBJ2-7, the V gene TRBV9; the D gene is possibly TRBD1 (8 bases). Trimming took off 3 bases at V and 3 bases at J, with 16 bases between the two ends. The V gene's germline CDR1 is SGDLS and CDR2 YYNGEE. The CDR3 runs to 15 residues. The CDR3 loop is CASSGGYRGGYEQYF. Here the CDR3 DNA reads TGTGCCAGCAGCGGGGGGTACAGGGGGGGCTACGAGCAGTACTTC.

This clone has only a few counts. This chain uses TRBV6-1 with TRBJ1-5; D remains ambiguous. The CDR3 sequence is 18 residues long. V gave up 0 bases and J gave up 4 bases, with 19 bases separating them. Germline V gene lookup returns CDR1 MNHNS and CDR2 SASEGT. CDR3 residues: CASSEARGRTIGNQPQHF. CDR3 in DNA: TGTGCCAGCAGTGAAGCAAGAGGCCGCACTATAGGAAATCAGCCCCAGCATTTT.

This chain connects TRBV6-1 to TRBJ2-1, with 8 bases aligning to TRBD2. Germline trimming cut 1 base from V and 10 bases from J; bases unmatched to any gene: 9. The CDR3 length is 15 residues. The V gene's germline CDR1 is MNHNS and CDR2 SASEGT. CDR3 protein: CASSEGREGPKEQFF. CDR3 coding DNA: TGTGCCAGCAGTGAAGGCCGGGAGGGTCCCAAGGAGCAGTTCTTC.

The chain has TRBV19 and TRBJ2-4; D is perhaps TRBD1 (5 bases). From germline, CDR1 is LNHDA and CDR2 SQIVND (reference sequence). CDR3 length: 13 residues. The V end lost 7 bases, the J end lost 7 bases, and 14 bases lay between the germline ends. In nucleotides, the CDR3 is TGTGCCAGTAATATGGGGCAGGGCAACATTCAGTACTTC. This encodes CASNMGQGNIQYF.

The V call is TRBV5-1, the J call TRBJ2-1, with D possibly being TRBD1 (8 bases). The CDR3 runs 15 residues. V lost 4 bases, J lost 3 bases, and 14 bases lay in between. Germline V gives CDR1 SGHRS, CDR2 YFSETQ. Written as DNA, the CDR3 is TGCGCCAGCAGCGCACAGGGGGGGAACTACAATGAGCAGTTCTTC. Translating gives CASSAQGGNYNEQFF.

Here the CDR3 reads CASSPWSSGRTDTQYF. CDR3 sequence (DNA): TGTGCCAGCTCACCCTGGTCTAGCGGGCGCACAGATACGCAGTATTTT. The chain combines TRBV18 with TRBJ2-3; 8 nucleotides align to TRBD2. Germline V gene sequence: CDR1 KGHSH, CDR2 LQKENI. V trimming: 3 bases; J trimming: 1 base; junction bases outside the gene matches: 6. This CDR3 comprises 16 residues. The variable domain in full, with the rest retrieved from reference TRBV18 and TRBJ2-3, is NAGVMQNPRHLVRRRGQEARLRCSPMKGHSHVYWYRQLPEEGLKFMVYLQKENIIDESGMPKERFSAEFPKEGPSILRIQQVVRGDSAAYFCASSPWSSGRTDTQYFGPGTRLTVL.

The CDR3 region has the DNA TGCAGCGTTGAAGATGCGGGGTCCGGGCAGTACTTC. Amino acid sequence: CSVEDAGSGQYF. The chain couples TRBV29-1 to TRBJ2-7; the D gene is possibly TRBD2 (6 bases). V gave up 0 bases and J gave up 9 bases, with 12 bases separating them. This CDR3 region has 12 residues. Per germline, CDR1 SQVTM and CDR2 ANQGSEA.

The rearrangement joins TRBV2 to TRBJ1-3, with 8 nucleotides matching TRBD1. This CDR3 region has 13 residues. V was pared by 7 bases and J by 5 bases, with 4 bases of the junction left unmatched. CDR1 is SNHLY and CDR2 is FYNNEI in the germline V gene. In DNA, the CDR3 is TGTGCCAGCACCCGGGACAGGCGAAACACCATATATTTT. This sequence encodes CASTRDRRNTIYF.

This sequence joins TRBV12-3 or TRBV12-4 and TRBJ1-4, with TRBD1 identical over 8 bases. The CDR3 has 13 residues. Trimming cost V 3 bases and J 12 bases; bases outside gene matches: 6. For the CDR3, the DNA is TGTGCCAGCAGTTTTCGTGGACAGGGTCAACTGTTTTTT. Its protein product is CASSFRGQGQLFF.

The chain employs TRBV3-1 (or the pseudogene TRBV3-2) and TRBJ2-1; D is unclear. The germline CDR1 and CDR2 sequences are LGHDT and YNNKEL (reference sequence). Trimming pared 4 bases from V and 5 bases from J, leaving 6 bases between. The CDR3 runs to 12 residues. CDR3 in DNA: TGTGCCAGCAGCCCCATAGACAATGAGCAGTTCTTC. This translates into CASSPIDNEQFF.

The chain joins TRBV5-6 to TRBJ2-7; D remains ambiguous. V was clipped by 0 bases and J by 0 bases, with 4 bases between them. Germline loops: CDR1 SGHDT, CDR2 YYEEEE. The CDR3 is 13 residues long. As DNA, the CDR3 is TGTGCCAGCAGCTTGGGTAGCTCCTACGAGCAGTACTTC. Amino acids: CASSLGSSYEQYF.

The CDR3 loop is CASSQESRLAGGPTGELFF. For the CDR3, the DNA is TGCGCCAGCAGCCAAGAAAGTCGGCTAGCGGGAGGGCCGACCGGGGAGCTGTTTTTT. The chain has TRBV4-3 and TRBJ2-2; 12 bases match TRBD2. The germline V gene has CDR1 LGHNA and CDR2 YSLEER. V dropped 0 bases and J dropped 5; count of bases not matched to a gene: 10. This CDR3 region has 19 residues.